This T cell receptor (beta chain) was sequenced during a study of Graves' ophthalmopathy and Graves' hyperthyroidism. General study results and limits: This model predicted ophthalmopathy progression (sensitivity approximately 68%, specificity 72% to 85%).

This clonotype was picked up many times. Its antigen is not identified. The authors amplified TCR beta CDR3 regions, and they did so from RNA transcripts for repertoire sequencing. The first round was an RT-PCR with HTBI primers, and the second round was a multiplex PCR. TCRdb re-called the multiplex PCR reads with MiXCR, one entry per CDR3 protein. The sample has more than 1,000,000 distinct CDR3 sequences, about 36% seen once. V was cut by 5 bases and J by 3 bases, with 17 bases left in between. The CDR3 extends over 14 amino acids. Germline assignment: CDR1 DFQATT and CDR2 SNEGSKA (reference sequence).

The sequenced material came from peripheral blood or thyroid tissue (not recorded which). This receptor was identified in an adult man with Graves' hyperthyroidism. The J gene is TRBJ2-7, the V gene TRBV20-1; perhaps TRBD2 as D (6 bases). The CDR3, as DNA: TGCAGTGCTCTCCATTCTAACGGGGGCTACGAGCAGTACTTC. Amino acids: CSALHSNGGYEQYF.